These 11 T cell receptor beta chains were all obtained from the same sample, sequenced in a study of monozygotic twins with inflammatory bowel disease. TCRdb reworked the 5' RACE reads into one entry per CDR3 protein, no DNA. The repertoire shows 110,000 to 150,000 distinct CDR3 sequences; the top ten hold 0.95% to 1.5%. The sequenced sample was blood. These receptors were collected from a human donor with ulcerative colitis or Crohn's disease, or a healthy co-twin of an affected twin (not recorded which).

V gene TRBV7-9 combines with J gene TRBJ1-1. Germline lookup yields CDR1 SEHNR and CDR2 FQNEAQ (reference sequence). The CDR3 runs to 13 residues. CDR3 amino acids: CAVGSWRNTEAFF.

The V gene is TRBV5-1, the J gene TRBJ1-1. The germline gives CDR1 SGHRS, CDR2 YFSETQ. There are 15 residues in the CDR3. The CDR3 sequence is CASSLAVGGPAEAFF.

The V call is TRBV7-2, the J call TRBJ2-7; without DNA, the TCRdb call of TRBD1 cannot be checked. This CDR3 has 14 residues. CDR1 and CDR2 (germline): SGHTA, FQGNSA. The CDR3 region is CASSVDRGFLEQYF.

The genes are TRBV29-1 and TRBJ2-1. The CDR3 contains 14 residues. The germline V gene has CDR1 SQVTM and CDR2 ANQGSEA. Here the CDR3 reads CSVERLASYNEQFF.

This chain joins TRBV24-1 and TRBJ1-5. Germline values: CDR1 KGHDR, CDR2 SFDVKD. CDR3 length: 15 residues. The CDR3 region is CATSGGENSNQPQHF.

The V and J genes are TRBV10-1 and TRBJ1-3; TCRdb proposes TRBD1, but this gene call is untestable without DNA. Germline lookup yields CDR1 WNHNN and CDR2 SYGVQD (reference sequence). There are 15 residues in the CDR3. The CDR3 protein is CASTPGTSSGNTIYF.

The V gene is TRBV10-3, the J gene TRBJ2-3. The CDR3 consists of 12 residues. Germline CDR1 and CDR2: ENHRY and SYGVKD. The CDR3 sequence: CAISVQPDTQYF.

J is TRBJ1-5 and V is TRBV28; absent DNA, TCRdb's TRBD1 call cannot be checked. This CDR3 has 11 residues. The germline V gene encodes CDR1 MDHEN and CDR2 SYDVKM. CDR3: CGVGGNQPQHF.

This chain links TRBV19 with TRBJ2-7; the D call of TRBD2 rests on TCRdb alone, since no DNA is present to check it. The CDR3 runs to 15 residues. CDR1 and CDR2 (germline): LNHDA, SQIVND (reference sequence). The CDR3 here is CASSMGDSWTYEQYF.

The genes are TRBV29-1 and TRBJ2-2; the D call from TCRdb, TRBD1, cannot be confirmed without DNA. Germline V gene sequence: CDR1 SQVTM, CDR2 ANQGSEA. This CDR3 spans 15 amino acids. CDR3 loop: CSVGGQGTNTGELFF.

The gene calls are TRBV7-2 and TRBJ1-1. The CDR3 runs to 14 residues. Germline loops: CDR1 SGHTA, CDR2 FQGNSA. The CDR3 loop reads CASSFNPGGTEAFF.